Below are 25 T cell receptor beta chains sequenced from a single sample in a study of blood T cell repertoires in COVID-19 (dated by TCRdb to 2018 to 2021). Libraries were built with the immunoSEQ multiplex PCR assay. The clones in this table, taken by TCRdb from immuneACCESS, are in-frame only. Not every clone is retained; where verified, under half of the shortfall comes from an unresolved V gene, and the cause of the rest is unknown. This sample gives around 180,000 clones in total; over 75% of them show up just once. The top ten hold 6.5% of the sample. The sequenced sample consisted of peripheral blood. These receptors were taken from a man between 65 and 79 years old with active or convalescent COVID-19.

The chain combines TRBV5-1 with TRBJ2-5; 7 bases line up with TRBD1. This CDR3 has 14 residues. Trimming cost V 4 bases and J 2 bases; bases outside gene matches: 5. Germline CDR1 SGHRS, CDR2 YFSETQ. DNA of the CDR3: TGCGCCAGCAGCCTCCTGGGACAGCAAGAGACCCAGTACTTC. Its protein is CASSLLGQQETQYF.

V is TRBV10-2 and J is TRBJ1-1; 7 bases line up with TRBD1. V lost 5 bases to trimming and J lost 3 bases; unmatched junction nucleotides: 6. CDR1 and CDR2 from the germline V gene are WSHSY and SAAADI. The length of the CDR3 is 14 residues. The CDR3 DNA reads as TGCGCCAGCAGTCTTACCGGACAGGACACTGAAGCTTTCTTT. Translated: CASSLTGQDTEAFF.

The rearrangement links TRBV29-1 to TRBJ2-1; 11 bases are shared with TRBD2. Losses at the gene ends were 4 bases for V and 8 bases for J; bases not matched to a gene: 7. CDR1 and CDR2 (germline): SQVTM, ANQGSEA. The CDR3 has 14 amino acids. CDR3 residues: CSVAASGRFDEQFF. CDR3 sequence (DNA): TGCAGCGTTGCGGCTAGCGGGAGGTTCGATGAGCAGTTCTTC.

This clone has more than one count but fewer than ten. The chain combines TRBV10-3 with TRBJ2-7, with 8 positions matching TRBD1. The CDR3 runs to 15 residues. The trim removed 6 bases at V and 5 bases at J, leaving 12 bases unmatched. The germline V gene has CDR1 ENHRY and CDR2 SYGVKD. As DNA, the CDR3 is TGTGCCATCAGCGGGCCCGACAGGGGAGTCCACGAGCAGTACTTC. It encodes CAISGPDRGVHEQYF.

This chain connects TRBV4-1 to TRBJ1-2; D is uncertain. CDR1 is MGHRA and CDR2 is YSYEKL in the germline V gene. This CDR3 comprises 15 residues. V was pared by 2 bases and J by 8 bases, with 18 bases between. CDR3: CASSQYKTGIRGYTF. CDR3 DNA sequence: TGCGCCAGCAGCCAATATAAGACGGGTATTCGGGGCTACACCTTC.

The chain uses TRBV3-1 (or the pseudogene TRBV3-2) and TRBJ1-4; 9 nucleotides line up with TRBD1. Germline values: CDR1 LGHDT, CDR2 YNNKEL (reference sequence). Unmatched junction bases numbered 7, after V lost 3 bases and J lost 11 bases. CDR3 length: 14 residues. The CDR3 DNA is TGTGCCAGCAGCCAGGAGGGACAGGGAGTTAAACTGTTTTTT. This translates into CASSQEGQGVKLFF.

In nucleotides, the CDR3 is TGTGCCAGCAGTTACTCCATCTCGGGTGACACTGAAGCTTTCTTT. It is translated as CASSYSISGDTEAFF. V usage is TRBV6-5 and J usage is TRBJ1-1; D uncertain. Germline V CDR1 and CDR2: MNHEY, SVGAGI. V was trimmed by 0 bases and J by 3 bases, leaving 11 bases between them. This CDR3 has 15 amino acids.

The chain has TRBV9 and TRBJ1-1; D unresolved. This CDR3 contains 16 residues. Trimming pared 0 bases from V and 0 bases from J, leaving 12 bases between. From germline, CDR1 is SGDLS and CDR2 YYNGEE. The CDR3 nucleotides read TGTGCCAGCAGCGTAGCATCAGGCCTACTGAACACTGAAGCTTTCTTT. Translating gives CASSVASGLLNTEAFF.

The table lists this clone with a few counts. V and J are TRBV5-1 and TRBJ2-2; 8 nucleotides line up with TRBD2. The CDR3 length is 21 residues. Germline CDR1 SGHRS, CDR2 YFSETQ. V shed 0 bases, J shed 0 bases, and the junction held 16 bases outside the gene matches. For the CDR3, the DNA is TGCGCCAGCAGCTTGGCCGGTCAACCAGCGGGGGCCGGATCGAACACCGGGGAGCTGTTTTTT. This sequence encodes CASSLAGQPAGAGSNTGELFF. Combining the CDR3 with reference TRBV5-1 and TRBJ2-2 gives the whole variable domain KAGVTQTPRYLIKTRGQQVTLSCSPISGHRSVSWYQQTPGQGLQFLFEYFSETQRNKGNFPGRFSGRQFSNSRSEMNVSTLELGDSALYLCASSLAGQPAGAGSNTGELFFGEGSRLTVL.

This clone was picked up one time. The rearrangement links TRBV4-2 to TRBJ1-1; 7 positions agree with TRBD1. In germline, CDR1 is LGHNA, CDR2 YNFKEQ. V lost 0 bases, J lost 5 bases, and 15 bases stayed unmatched. The CDR3 totals 18 residues. As DNA, the CDR3 is TGTGCCAGCAGCCAAGATCGGAGACAGGGTGTTAGAGGGACTGAAGCTTTCTTT. Translating it yields CASSQDRRQGVRGTEAFF.

In the case of this clone: Within the sample, other DNA sequences also encode this same CDR3. Here the CDR3 reads CASSRGQGNSPLHF. The CDR3 coding sequence is TGTGCCAGTAGTAGGGGACAGGGGAATTCACCCCTCCACTTT. The chain is built from TRBV19 and TRBJ1-6; 10 nucleotides line up with TRBD1. V shed 4 bases and J 7 bases; nucleotides not matched to a gene: 1. The CDR3 consists of 14 residues. Germline-derived CDR1 and CDR2 are LNHDA and SQIVND (reference sequence).

The chain couples TRBV6-4 to TRBJ2-3, with D perhaps TRBD2 (6 bases). V gave up 3 bases and J gave up 3 bases, with 13 bases separating them. CDR3 length equals 15 residues. CDR1 MRHNA and CDR2 SNTAGT come from the germline V gene. The CDR3: CASSEGSGGTDTQYF. The CDR3 coding sequence is TGTGCCAGCAGTGAGGGAAGCGGAGGGACAGATACGCAGTATTTT.

As concerns this clone: At one of its ends the junction is not consistent with the germline gene, which may arise from a read error. The chain couples TRBV7-7 to TRBJ2-1; no clear D gene. The CDR3 sequence is 13 residues long. CDR1 is SSHAT and CDR2 is FNYEAQ in the germline V gene (reference sequence). The CDR3 DNA sequence: TGTGCTAGCAGCTTAGGGTCAGGAAATGAGCAGTTCTTC. Translated, it gives CASSLGSGNEQFF.

The CDR3 coding sequence is TGTGCCAGCAGTCAGGGACAGGGAGCAGCAAACACCATATATTTT. Residues: CASSQGQGAANTIYF. J is TRBJ1-3 and V is TRBV6-6; 9 bases align to TRBD1. CDR1 and CDR2 (germline): MNHNY, SVGAGI (reference sequence). This CDR3 contains 15 residues. V shed 5 bases and J 6 bases; nucleotides not matched to a gene: 8.

J is TRBJ1-1 and V is TRBV19; maybe TRBD1 (5 bases). This CDR3 contains 13 residues. V lost 6 bases and J 3 bases, leaving 11 bases between the germline ends. Germline-derived CDR1 and CDR2 are LNHDA and SQIVND (reference sequence). Here the CDR3 DNA reads TGTGCCAGTAGCACTGACAGTTACACTGAAGCTTTCTTT. Translating it yields CASSTDSYTEAFF.

Note on this clone: Distinct nucleotide sequences in the sample also encode this CDR3. The chain links TRBV3-1 (or the pseudogene TRBV3-2) to TRBJ2-3; D might be TRBD2 (5 bases). The CDR3 has 14 residues. Trimming cost V 2 bases and J 4 bases, with 10 bases left between them. CDR1 and CDR2 from the germline V gene are LGHDT and YNNKEL (reference sequence). CDR3 bases: TGTGCCAGCAGCCAATCGGGGTCTGCAGATACGCAGTATTTT. Its translation: CASSQSGSADTQYF.

The chain uses TRBV27 and TRBJ1-3; TRBD1 agrees at 7 bases. V trimming: 5 bases; J trimming: 2 bases; junction bases outside the gene matches: 6. The CDR3 has 15 residues. CDR1 and CDR2 from the germline V gene are MNHEY and SMNVEV (reference sequence). CDR3 sequence (DNA): TGTGCCAGCAGTACTTTGACAGGGACTGGAAACACCATATATTTT. Protein: CASSTLTGTGNTIYF.

The rearrangement links TRBV27 to TRBJ1-1, with 9 bases matching TRBD1. Unmatched junction bases numbered 10, after V lost 4 bases and J lost 7 bases. Germline values: CDR1 MNHEY, CDR2 SMNVEV (reference sequence). The CDR3 is made up of 15 amino acids. The CDR3 bases are TGTGCCAGCAGTTCCGGAGGGACAGGGCAGTTTGAAGCTTTCTTT. This codes for CASSSGGTGQFEAFF.

The chain's CDR3 is CASSYGTLYGYTF. In DNA form, the CDR3 reads TGTGCCAGCAGCTACGGGACACTCTATGGCTACACCTTC. J is TRBJ1-2 and V is TRBV7-9; TRBD1 is a possible D gene (6 bases). Germline V gene data show CDR1 as SEHNR and CDR2 as FQNEAQ (reference sequence). V was shortened by 4 bases and J by 4 bases, with 10 bases between the two germline ends. The CDR3 covers 13 residues.

The chain links TRBV5-1 to TRBJ2-7, with 11 bases aligning to TRBD1. The V segment lost 0 bases and the J segment 4 bases; nucleotides outside the gene matches: 3. In germline, CDR1 is SGHRS, CDR2 YFSETQ. The CDR3 has 15 amino acids. DNA of the CDR3: TGCGCCAGCAGCTTGGAAGGGACAGGGGGGTACGAGCAGTACTTC. This translates into CASSLEGTGGYEQYF. Full variable domain (remainder filled in from reference TRBV5-1 and TRBJ2-7): KAGVTQTPRYLIKTRGQQVTLSCSPISGHRSVSWYQQTPGQGLQFLFEYFSETQRNKGNFPGRFSGRQFSNSRSEMNVSTLELGDSALYLCASSLEGTGGYEQYFGPGTRLTVT.

The V call is TRBV4-1, the J call TRBJ2-3, with D tentatively TRBD1 (7 bases). Germline V CDR1 and CDR2: MGHRA, YSYEKL. The germline V and J ends were trimmed by 1 base and 5 bases, with 22 bases remaining between them. This CDR3 region has 18 residues. The CDR3 reads CASSQVGLTRAGGDTQYF. The DNA of the CDR3 is TGCGCCAGCAGCCAAGTTGGACTAACCCGGGCAGGGGGAGATACGCAGTATTTT.

The rearrangement links TRBV18 to TRBJ2-2; TRBD2 matches at 7 bases. Germline CDR1 reads KGHSH; CDR2 reads LQKENI. The trim removed 3 bases at V and 6 bases at J, leaving 4 bases unmatched. The CDR3 is 14 amino acids. The CDR3, as DNA: TGTGCCAGCTCACCTGGGAGGGCCGCCGGGGAGCTGTTTTTT. It yields the protein CASSPGRAAGELFF.

The V gene is TRBV5-4, the J gene TRBJ2-7; 7 positions agree with TRBD1. Germline V lookup: CDR1 SGHNT, CDR2 YYREEE (reference sequence). V was clipped by 5 bases and J by 6 bases; unmatched bases: 8. The CDR3 length is 13 residues. CDR3 sequence reads: CASSRDRDREQYF. For the CDR3, the DNA is TGTGCCAGCAGTCGAGACAGGGACCGCGAGCAGTACTTC. Filled out from reference TRBV5-4 and TRBJ2-7, the complete variable domain reads ETGVTQSPTHLIKTRGQQVTLRCSSQSGHNTVSWYQQALGQGPQFIFQYYREEENGRGNFPPRFSGLQFPNYSSELNVNALELDDSALYLCASSRDRDREQYFGPGTRLTVT.

The chain joins TRBV19 to TRBJ2-2; perhaps TRBD2 as D (6 bases). The CDR3 is 17 amino acids. In germline, CDR1 is LNHDA, CDR2 SQIVND (reference sequence). The ends were cut back, 4 bases at V and 0 bases at J, with 15 bases in the middle. The DNA for the CDR3 is TGTGCCAGTAGTAGGGTCACTAGCCCCGCGAACACCGGGGAGCTGTTTTTT. Translation gives CASSRVTSPANTGELFF.

The CDR3 coding sequence is TGTGCCAGCAGCTTGGTCTCGGGGAGCGATCAGCCCCAGCATTTT. Translating it yields CASSLVSGSDQPQHF. This chain connects TRBV7-6 to TRBJ1-5; D remains ambiguous. The germline V gene has CDR1 SGHVS and CDR2 FNYEAQ. Trimming pared 3 bases from V and 5 bases from J, leaving 14 bases between. This CDR3 region has 15 residues. Full variable domain (outside the CDR3, taken from reference TRBV7-6 and TRBJ1-5): GAGVSQSPRYKVTKRGQDVALRCDPISGHVSLYWYRQALGQGPEFLTYFNYEAQQDKSGLPNDRFSAERPEGSISTLTIQRTEQRDSAMYRCASSLVSGSDQPQHFGDGTRLSIL.